These 3 T cell receptor beta chains came from one sample sequenced in a study of blood T cell repertoires in COVID-19. Repertoires were generated with immunoSEQ multiplex PCR, while TCRdb's copy carries only in-frame clones and drops some. Among about 270,000 clones listed, 91% were seen once. The specimen sequenced was PBMCs or T cells enriched from blood (not recorded which). The origin of the receptors is a middle-aged man who had been exposed to COVID-19.

J is TRBJ2-4 and V is TRBV11-2; D unclear. This CDR3 is 15 amino acids long. Trimming took off 0 bases at V and 0 bases at J, with 6 bases between the two ends. The germline gives CDR1 SGHAT, CDR2 FQNNGV. The CDR3 DNA reads as TGTGCCAGCAGCTTAGAACAGAAAGCCAAAAACATTCAGTACTTC. Protein: CASSLEQKAKNIQYF.

The rearrangement joins TRBV18 to TRBJ1-5; D is unresolved. Trimming cost V 3 bases and J 0 bases, with 9 bases left between them. CDR1 is KGHSH and CDR2 is LQKENI in the germline V gene. The CDR3 covers 15 residues. The CDR3 DNA reads as TGTGCCAGCTCACCGAACAGCTATAGCAATCAGCCCCAGCATTTT. It is translated as CASSPNSYSNQPQHF.

V usage is TRBV5-1 and J usage is TRBJ1-5; D unclear. Trimming removed 0 bases from V and 4 bases from J, with 5 bases in between. This CDR3 region has 13 residues. The germline gives CDR1 SGHRS, CDR2 YFSETQ. Written as DNA, the CDR3 is TGCGCCAGCAGCTTGGACAGAAATCAGCCCCAGCATTTT. This gives the protein CASSLDRNQPQHF.